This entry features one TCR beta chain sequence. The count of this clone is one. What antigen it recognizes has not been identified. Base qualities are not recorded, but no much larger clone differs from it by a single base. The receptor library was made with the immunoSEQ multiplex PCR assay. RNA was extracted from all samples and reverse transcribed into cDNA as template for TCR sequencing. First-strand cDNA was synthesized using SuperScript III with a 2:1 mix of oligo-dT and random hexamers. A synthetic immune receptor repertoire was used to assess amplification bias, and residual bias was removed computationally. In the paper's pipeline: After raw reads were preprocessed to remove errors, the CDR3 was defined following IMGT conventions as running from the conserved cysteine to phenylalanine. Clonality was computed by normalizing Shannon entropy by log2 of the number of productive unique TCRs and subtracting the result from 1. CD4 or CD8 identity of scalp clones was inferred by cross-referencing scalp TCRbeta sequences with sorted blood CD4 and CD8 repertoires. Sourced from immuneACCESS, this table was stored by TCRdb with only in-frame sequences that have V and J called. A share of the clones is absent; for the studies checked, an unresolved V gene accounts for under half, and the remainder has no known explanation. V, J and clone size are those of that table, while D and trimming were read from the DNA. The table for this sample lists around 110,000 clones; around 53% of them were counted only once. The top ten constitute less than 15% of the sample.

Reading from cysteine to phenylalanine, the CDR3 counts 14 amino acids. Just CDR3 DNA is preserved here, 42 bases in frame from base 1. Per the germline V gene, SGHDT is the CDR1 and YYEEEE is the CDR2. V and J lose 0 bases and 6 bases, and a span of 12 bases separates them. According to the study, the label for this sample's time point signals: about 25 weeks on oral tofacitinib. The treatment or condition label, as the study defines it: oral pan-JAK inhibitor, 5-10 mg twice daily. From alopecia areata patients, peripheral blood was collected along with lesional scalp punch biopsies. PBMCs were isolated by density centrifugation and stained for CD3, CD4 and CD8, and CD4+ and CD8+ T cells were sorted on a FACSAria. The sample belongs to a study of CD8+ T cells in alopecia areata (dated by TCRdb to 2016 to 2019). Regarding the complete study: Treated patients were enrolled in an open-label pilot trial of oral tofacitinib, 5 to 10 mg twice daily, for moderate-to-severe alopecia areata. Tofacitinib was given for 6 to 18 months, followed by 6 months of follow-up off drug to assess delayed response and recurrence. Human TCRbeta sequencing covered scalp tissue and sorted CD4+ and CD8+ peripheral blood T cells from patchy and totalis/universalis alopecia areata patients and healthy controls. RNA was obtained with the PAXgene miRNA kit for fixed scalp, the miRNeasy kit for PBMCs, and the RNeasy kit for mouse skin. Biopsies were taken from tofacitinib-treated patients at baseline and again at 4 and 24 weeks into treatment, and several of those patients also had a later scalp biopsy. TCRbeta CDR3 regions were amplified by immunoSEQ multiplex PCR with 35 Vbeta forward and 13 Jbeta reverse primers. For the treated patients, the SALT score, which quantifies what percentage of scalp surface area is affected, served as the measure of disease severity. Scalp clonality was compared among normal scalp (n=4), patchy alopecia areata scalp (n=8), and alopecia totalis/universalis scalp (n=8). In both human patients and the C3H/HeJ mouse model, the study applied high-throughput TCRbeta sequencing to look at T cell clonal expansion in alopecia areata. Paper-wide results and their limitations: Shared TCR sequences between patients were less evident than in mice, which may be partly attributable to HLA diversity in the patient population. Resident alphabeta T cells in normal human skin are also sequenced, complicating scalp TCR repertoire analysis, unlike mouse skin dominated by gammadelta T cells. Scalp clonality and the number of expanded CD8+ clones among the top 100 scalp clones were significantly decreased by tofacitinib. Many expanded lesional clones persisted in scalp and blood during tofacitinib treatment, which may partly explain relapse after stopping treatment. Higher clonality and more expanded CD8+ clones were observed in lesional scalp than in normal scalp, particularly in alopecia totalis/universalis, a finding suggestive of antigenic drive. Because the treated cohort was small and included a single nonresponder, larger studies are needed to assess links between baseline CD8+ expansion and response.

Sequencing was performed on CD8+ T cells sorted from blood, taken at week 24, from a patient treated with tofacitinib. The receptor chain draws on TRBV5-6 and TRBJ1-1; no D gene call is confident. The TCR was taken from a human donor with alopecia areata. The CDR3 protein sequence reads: CASSLVGNPPEAFF. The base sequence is TGTGCCAGCAGCTTGGTGGGCAATCCCCCTGAAGCTTTCTTT.